The clone carrying this TCR beta chain was counted at least ten times. Its antigen is currently unknown. V was clipped by 3 bases and J by 5 bases, with 14 bases between them. The CDR3 loop spans 14 amino acids. Germline-derived CDR1 and CDR2 are SGHTA and FQGNSA. Exclusions: uncontrolled infection, other autoimmune disease, pregnancy, lactation. The investigators amplified TCR beta CDR3 regions from RNA transcripts. HTBI primers were used for first-round RT-PCR of the TCR CDR3. TCRdb fed the multiplex PCR reads into MiXCR, producing one record per CDR3 protein. In the table there are 600,000 or so distinct CDR3 sequences, about 14% of which are singletons. This specimen comes from a study of T cells in Graves' hyperthyroidism and ophthalmopathy. Findings and caveats of the study: Stable hyperthyroidism was told apart from ophthalmopathy by a model built on 13 V-J features. It was a median approximately 6.9 months before onset that the model predicted ophthalmopathy.

The V and J genes are TRBV7-2 and TRBJ2-7; a possible D gene is TRBD2 (6 bases). Sample: blood. This receptor was taken from a woman aged 18-30 years with Graves' ophthalmopathy. DNA of the CDR3: TGTGCCAGCAGCTTGGGGGACTTAATCGACGAGCAGTACTTC. Amino acids: CASSLGDLIDEQYF.